A single sample gave rise to the 15 T cell receptor beta chains below, sequenced in a study of T cells after somatic rescue of genetic block. Assay: immunoSEQ multiplex PCR; the TCRdb copy retains only in-frame clones and omits some. The table includes 15,000 or so clones, just over 70% detected once. Material for sequencing was peripheral blood mononuclear cells (PBMCs). These receptors all stem from a boy younger than 18.

The V and J genes are TRBV14 and TRBJ2-2; no clear D gene. The CDR3 extends over 16 amino acids. Germline V gene data show CDR1 as SGHDN and CDR2 as FVKESK. Trimming cost V 2 bases and J 1 base, with 11 bases left between them. CDR3 residues: CASSQLGPENTGELFF. The CDR3 DNA is TGTGCCAGCAGCCAACTGGGCCCAGAGAACACCGGGGAGCTGTTTTTT.

V gene TRBV28 combines with J gene TRBJ1-6, with a weak D call TRBD1 (6 bases). With 5 bases removed from V and 4 bases from J, the gap between germline ends came to 15 bases. CDR1 is MDHEN, CDR2 SYDVKM, per germline. The CDR3 contains 16 residues. This CDR3 is CASSPTGDIYNSPLHF. The CDR3 nucleotides are TGTGCCAGCAGTCCGACAGGAGATATTTATAATTCACCCCTCCACTTT.

The CDR3 bases are TGTGCCAGCAGTTTCCCCCTACTAGCGGGAGACAGGGAGCAGTACTTC. It specifies CASSFPLLAGDREQYF. This sequence joins TRBV28 and TRBJ2-7, with TRBD2 identical over 11 bases. Germline CDR1 and CDR2: MDHEN and SYDVKM. This CDR3 has 16 amino acids. J gave up 7 bases and V 3 bases, and 11 bases lay outside the gene matches. The full variable domain, with the rest looked up from reference TRBV28 and TRBJ2-7, is DVKVTQSSRYLVKRTGEKVFLECVQDMDHENMFWYRQDPGLGLRLIYFSYDVKMKEKGDIPEGYSVSREKKERFSLILESASTNQTSMYLCASSFPLLAGDREQYFGPGTRLTVT.

V and J are TRBV9 and TRBJ2-1; tentative D call: TRBD2 (7 bases). This CDR3 is 15 amino acids long. The V gene's germline CDR1 is SGDLS and CDR2 YYNGEE. V gave up 2 bases and J gave up 2 bases, with 11 bases separating them. For the CDR3, the DNA is TGTGCCAGCAGCGTGTTCGGGGGGCCCTACAATGAGCAGTTCTTC. Protein: CASSVFGGPYNEQFF.

This chain uses TRBV10-3 with TRBJ1-2; no definite D call. V was clipped by 3 bases and J by 5 bases, with 13 bases between them. This CDR3 contains 14 residues. Germline CDR1 and CDR2: ENHRY and SYGVKD. In DNA form, the CDR3 reads TGTGCCATCAGTGACAGGTTATGGGGTTATGGCTACACCTTC. Its protein product is CAISDRLWGYGYTF.

A few counts support this clone. J is TRBJ2-1 and V is TRBV19; 7 nucleotides align to TRBD1. The CDR3 is 12 residues long. J lost 3 bases, V lost 9 bases, and 2 bases had no gene match. Germline values: CDR1 LNHDA, CDR2 SQIVND (reference sequence). The CDR3 sequence: CASRQGYNEQFF. In nucleotides, the CDR3 is TGTGCCAGCCGACAGGGCTACAATGAGCAGTTCTTC.

A single count supports this clone. This chain links TRBV19 with TRBJ1-4, with D tentatively TRBD1 (6 bases). Trimming took 7 bases from V and 6 from J, leaving 15 bases between them. This CDR3 region has 14 residues. Germline assignment: CDR1 LNHDA and CDR2 SQIVND (reference sequence). The CDR3, as DNA: TGTGCCAGTAAAGGAGCAGGGGCGTATGAAAAACTGTTTTTT. Translation: CASKGAGAYEKLFF.

This clone was detected only a few times. The chain couples TRBV10-3 to TRBJ2-2; TRBD2 is a possible D gene (5 bases). This CDR3 contains 13 residues. Trimming pared 4 bases from V and 6 bases from J, leaving 9 bases between. Germline CDR1 and CDR2: ENHRY and SYGVKD. CDR3 sequence reads: CAISAGLAGELFF. The CDR3 DNA follows: TGTGCCATCAGTGCCGGACTCGCCGGGGAGCTGTTTTTT.

This clone was observed a few times. CDR3 sequence reads: CATSRQGQVWADTQYF. In DNA form, the CDR3 reads TGTGCCACCAGCAGACAAGGACAGGTCTGGGCAGATACGCAGTATTTT. The rearrangement joins TRBV15 to TRBJ2-3; 7 bases map to TRBD1. The CDR3 has 16 amino acids. Trimming took 2 bases from V and 4 from J; bases not matched to a gene: 9. CDR1 and CDR2 (germline): LNHNV, YYDKDF (reference sequence).

This clone occurred a few times. The V and J genes are TRBV5-1 and TRBJ1-3, with D unresolved. CDR1 and CDR2 from the germline V gene are SGHRS and YFSETQ. The CDR3 runs 16 residues. V was trimmed by 0 bases and J by 2 bases, leaving 12 bases between them. Here the CDR3 reads CASSLASQAAGNTIYF. In DNA form, the CDR3 reads TGCGCCAGCAGCTTGGCCAGTCAGGCCGCTGGAAACACCATATATTTT.

This chain connects TRBV5-5 to TRBJ2-5; D unresolved. The end of the DNA fits TRBJ2-7 better, so the J call may be wrong. The germline V gene has CDR1 SGHKS and CDR2 YYEKEE (reference sequence). The CDR3 has 12 amino acids. For the CDR3, the DNA is TGTGCCAGCAGCTTCTGGGGCTACGAGCAGTACTTC. Amino acid sequence: CASSFWGYEQYF.

The V and J genes are TRBV5-5 and TRBJ1-2, with D possibly being TRBD1 (5 bases). Germline-derived CDR1 and CDR2 are SGHKS and YYEKEE (reference sequence). CDR3 size: 15 residues. V dropped 4 bases and J dropped 4 bases, with 17 bases sitting between them. The CDR3 nucleotides read TGTGCCAGCAGCACCTTCGGGGCAGGGAGCTATGGCTACACCTTC. Its protein is CASSTFGAGSYGYTF.

In this sample, this clone turned up once. The chain combines TRBV18 with TRBJ2-7; TRBD1 might be the D (6 bases). There are 15 residues in the CDR3. V lost 3 bases, J lost 6 bases, and 18 bases lay in between. CDR1 and CDR2 (germline): KGHSH, LQKENI. The CDR3 DNA reads TGTGCCAGCTCACCGCAGGGGCAGGGGCAAACCGAGCAGTACTTC. Its translation is CASSPQGQGQTEQYF.

By share, this clone ranks as medium-sized. The rearrangement uses TRBV5-1 and TRBJ2-7; 7 positions agree with TRBD2. Germline trimming cut 0 bases from V and 2 bases from J; bases unmatched to any gene: 5. Germline V gene lookup returns CDR1 SGHRS and CDR2 YFSETQ. The CDR3 covers 15 residues. CDR3 DNA: TGCGCCAGCAGCTTGGGACTAGCAGATGCCTACGAGCAGTACTTC. Protein sequence: CASSLGLADAYEQYF.

J is TRBJ2-3 and V is TRBV12-5; D not certain. Germline V gives CDR1 LGHNT, CDR2 FRNRAP. Trimming took 1 base from V and 4 from J, leaving 6 bases between them. CDR3 length: 13 residues. The CDR3 loop reads CASGLGAPDTQYF. In DNA, the CDR3 is TGTGCTAGTGGTTTGGGGGCTCCAGATACGCAGTATTTT. Drawing the rest from reference TRBV12-5 and TRBJ2-3, the complete variable domain is DARVTQTPRHKVTEMGQEVTMRCQPILGHNTVFWYRQTMMQGLELLAYFRNRAPLDDSGMPKDRFSAEMPDATLATLKIQPSEPRDSAVYFCASGLGAPDTQYFGPGTRLTVL.